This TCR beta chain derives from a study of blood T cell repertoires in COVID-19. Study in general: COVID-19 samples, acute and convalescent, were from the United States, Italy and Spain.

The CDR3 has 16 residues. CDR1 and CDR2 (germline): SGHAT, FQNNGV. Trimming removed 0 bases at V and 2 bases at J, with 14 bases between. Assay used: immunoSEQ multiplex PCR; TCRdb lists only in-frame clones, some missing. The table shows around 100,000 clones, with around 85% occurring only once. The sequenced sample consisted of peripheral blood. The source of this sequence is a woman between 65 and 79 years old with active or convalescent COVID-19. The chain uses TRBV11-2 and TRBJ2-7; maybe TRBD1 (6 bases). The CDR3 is CASSLEGAKGTYEQYF. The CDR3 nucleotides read TGTGCCAGCAGCTTAGAGGGGGCGAAGGGAACCTACGAGCAGTACTTC.